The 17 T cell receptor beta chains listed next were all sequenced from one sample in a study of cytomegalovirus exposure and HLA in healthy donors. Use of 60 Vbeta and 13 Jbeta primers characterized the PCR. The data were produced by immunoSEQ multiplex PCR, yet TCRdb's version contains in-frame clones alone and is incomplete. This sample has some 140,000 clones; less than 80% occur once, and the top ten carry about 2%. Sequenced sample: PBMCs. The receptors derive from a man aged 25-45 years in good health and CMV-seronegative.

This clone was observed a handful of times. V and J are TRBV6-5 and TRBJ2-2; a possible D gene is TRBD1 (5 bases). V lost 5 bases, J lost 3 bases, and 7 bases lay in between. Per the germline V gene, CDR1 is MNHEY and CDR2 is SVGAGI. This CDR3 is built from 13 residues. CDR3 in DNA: TGTGCCAGCAGTGAAGGGGACACCGGGGAGCTGTTTTTT. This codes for CASSEGDTGELFF.

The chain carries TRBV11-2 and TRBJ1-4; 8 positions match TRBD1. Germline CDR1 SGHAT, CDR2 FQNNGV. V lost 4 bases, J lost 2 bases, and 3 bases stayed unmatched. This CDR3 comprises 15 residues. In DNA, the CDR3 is TGTGCCAGCAGCTCCAGGGGGCTTACTAATGAAAAACTGTTTTTT. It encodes CASSSRGLTNEKLFF.

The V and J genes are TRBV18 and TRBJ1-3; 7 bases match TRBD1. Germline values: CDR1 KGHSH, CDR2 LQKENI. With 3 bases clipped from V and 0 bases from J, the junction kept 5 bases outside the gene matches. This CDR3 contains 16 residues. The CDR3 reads CASSPRQGYSGNTIYF. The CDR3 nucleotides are TGTGCCAGCTCACCTAGACAGGGATACTCTGGAAACACCATATATTTT.

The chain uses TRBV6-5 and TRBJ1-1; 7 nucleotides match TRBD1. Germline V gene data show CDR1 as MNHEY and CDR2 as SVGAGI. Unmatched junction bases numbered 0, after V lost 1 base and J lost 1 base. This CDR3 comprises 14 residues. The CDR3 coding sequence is TGTGCCAGCAGTTACTACAGGGGGAACACTGAAGCTTTCTTT. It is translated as CASSYYRGNTEAFF.

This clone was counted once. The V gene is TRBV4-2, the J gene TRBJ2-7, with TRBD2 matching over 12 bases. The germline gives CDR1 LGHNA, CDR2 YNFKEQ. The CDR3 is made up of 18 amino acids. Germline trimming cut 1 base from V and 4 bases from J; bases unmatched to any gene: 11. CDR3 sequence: CASSQVGTSGGPEYEQYF. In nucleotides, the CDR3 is TGTGCCAGCAGCCAAGTAGGTACTAGCGGGGGGCCCGAGTACGAGCAGTACTTC.

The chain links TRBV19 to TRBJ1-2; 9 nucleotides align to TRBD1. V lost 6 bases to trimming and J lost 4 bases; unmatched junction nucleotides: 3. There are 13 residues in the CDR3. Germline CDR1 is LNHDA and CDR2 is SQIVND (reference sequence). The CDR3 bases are TGTGCCAGTAGCGGGACAGGGATCTATGGCTACACCTTC. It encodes CASSGTGIYGYTF.

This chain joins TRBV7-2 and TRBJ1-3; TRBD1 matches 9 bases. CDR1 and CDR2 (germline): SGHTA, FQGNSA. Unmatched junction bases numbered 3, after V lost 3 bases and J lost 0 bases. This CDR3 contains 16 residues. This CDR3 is CASSLDRGISGNTIYF. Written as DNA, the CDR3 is TGTGCCAGCAGCTTGGACAGGGGAATCTCTGGAAACACCATATATTTT.

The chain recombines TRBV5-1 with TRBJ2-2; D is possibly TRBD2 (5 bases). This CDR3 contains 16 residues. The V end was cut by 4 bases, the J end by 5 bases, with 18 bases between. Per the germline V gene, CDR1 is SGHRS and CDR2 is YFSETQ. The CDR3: CASSPEPYTRTGELFF. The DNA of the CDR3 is TGCGCCAGCAGCCCCGAACCCTACACTAGGACCGGGGAGCTGTTTTTT.

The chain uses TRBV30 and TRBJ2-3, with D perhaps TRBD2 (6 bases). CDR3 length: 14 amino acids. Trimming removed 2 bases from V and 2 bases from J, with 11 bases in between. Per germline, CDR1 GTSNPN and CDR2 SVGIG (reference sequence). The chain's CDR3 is CAWSLAGTTDTQYF. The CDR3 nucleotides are TGTGCCTGGAGTTTGGCGGGGACCACAGATACGCAGTATTTT. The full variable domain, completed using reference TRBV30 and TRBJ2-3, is SQTIHQWPATLVQPVGSPLSLECTVEGTSNPNLYWYRQAAGRGLQLLFYSVGIGQISSEVPQNLSASRPQDRQFILSSKKLLLSDSGFYLCAWSLAGTTDTQYFGPGTRLTVL.

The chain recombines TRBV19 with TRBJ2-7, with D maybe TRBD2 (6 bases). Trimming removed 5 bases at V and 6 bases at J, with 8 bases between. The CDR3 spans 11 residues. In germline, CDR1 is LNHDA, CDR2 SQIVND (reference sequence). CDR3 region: CASSFGGEQYF. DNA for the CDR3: TGTGCCAGTAGTTTCGGGGGCGAGCAGTACTTC.

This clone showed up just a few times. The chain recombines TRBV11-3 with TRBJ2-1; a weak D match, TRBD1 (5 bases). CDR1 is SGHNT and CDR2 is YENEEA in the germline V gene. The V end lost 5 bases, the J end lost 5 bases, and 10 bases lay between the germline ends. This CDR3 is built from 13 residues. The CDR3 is CASSRTPDNEQFF. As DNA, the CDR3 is TGTGCCAGCAGCCGGACACCGGACAATGAGCAGTTCTTC.

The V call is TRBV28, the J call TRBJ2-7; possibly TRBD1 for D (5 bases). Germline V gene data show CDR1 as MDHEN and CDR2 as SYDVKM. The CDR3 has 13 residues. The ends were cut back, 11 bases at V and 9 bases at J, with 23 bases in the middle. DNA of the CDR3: TGTGCCGTAACTTCAGGGTTAGATGGTGGGCAGTACTTC. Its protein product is CAVTSGLDGGQYF.

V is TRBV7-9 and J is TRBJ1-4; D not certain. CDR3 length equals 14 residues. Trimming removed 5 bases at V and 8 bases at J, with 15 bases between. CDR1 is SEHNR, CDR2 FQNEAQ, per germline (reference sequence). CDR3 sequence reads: CASSLNAGREKLFF. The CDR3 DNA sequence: TGTGCCAGCAGCCTTAACGCGGGGAGAGAAAAACTGTTTTTT.

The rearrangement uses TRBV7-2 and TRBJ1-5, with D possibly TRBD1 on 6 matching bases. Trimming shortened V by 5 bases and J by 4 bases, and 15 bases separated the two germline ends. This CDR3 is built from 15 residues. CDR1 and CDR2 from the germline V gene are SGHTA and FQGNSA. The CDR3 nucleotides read TGTGCCAGCAGCATAAGGGGGGGGGAAAATCAGCCCCAGCATTTT. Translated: CASSIRGGENQPQHF.

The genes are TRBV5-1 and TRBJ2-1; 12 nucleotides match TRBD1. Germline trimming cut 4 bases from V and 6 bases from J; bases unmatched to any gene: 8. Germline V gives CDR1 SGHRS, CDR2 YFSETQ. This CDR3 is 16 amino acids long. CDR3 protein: CASSRGQGASVNEQFF. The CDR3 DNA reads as TGCGCCAGCAGCAGGGGACAGGGGGCCTCCGTCAATGAGCAGTTCTTC. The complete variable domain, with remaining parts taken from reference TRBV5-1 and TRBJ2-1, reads KAGVTQTPRYLIKTRGQQVTLSCSPISGHRSVSWYQQTPGQGLQFLFEYFSETQRNKGNFPGRFSGRQFSNSRSEMNVSTLELGDSALYLCASSRGQGASVNEQFFGPGTRLTVL.

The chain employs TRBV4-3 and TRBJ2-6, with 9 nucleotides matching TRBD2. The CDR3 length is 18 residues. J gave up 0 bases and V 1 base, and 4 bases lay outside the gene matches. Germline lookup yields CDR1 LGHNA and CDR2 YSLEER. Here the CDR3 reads CASSQGLADNSGANVLTF. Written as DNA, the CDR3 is TGCGCCAGCAGCCAAGGACTAGCGGATAACTCTGGGGCCAACGTCCTGACTTTC.

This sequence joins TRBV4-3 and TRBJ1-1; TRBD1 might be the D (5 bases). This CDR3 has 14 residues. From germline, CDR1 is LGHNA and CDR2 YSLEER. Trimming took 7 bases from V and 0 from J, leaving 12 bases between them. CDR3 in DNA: TGCGCCAGCACCCCGACAGCCATGAACACTGAAGCTTTCTTT. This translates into CASTPTAMNTEAFF.